This TCR beta chain is from a study of cytomegalovirus exposure and HLA in healthy donors. Study-level background: A prior study identified 90 million to 120 million unique TCR beta sequences from 190 million or so T cells.

This clone was seen a few times. Its specificity is not known. Both 60 Vbeta primers and 13 Jbeta primers went into the PCR. Produced via immunoSEQ multiplex PCR; TCRdb's table is partial and in-frame only. The data hold 140,000 or so clones, with approximately 57% observed a single time. Study-level findings and limits: Researchers catalogued under 200 TCR beta chains as cytomegalovirus-associated.

In germline, CDR1 is SNHLY, CDR2 FYNNEI. This CDR3 has 15 amino acids. V gave up 5 bases and J gave up 4 bases; unmatched junction bases: 9. Sequenced: PBMCs. The V call is TRBV2, the J call TRBJ1-2, with TRBD1 matching over 8 bases. This sequence was found in a male donor in good health and CMV-seronegative. The CDR3 DNA reads TGTGCCAGCAGTCAGGAGACAGGGGCTCCCTATGGCTACACCTTC. Its protein is CASSQETGAPYGYTF.